This T cell receptor (beta chain) stems from a study of CD8+CD57+ T cells in acquired aplastic anemia. At the level of the study: Sorted CD4+ and CD8+ cells yielded about 2.9 ug of DNA on average. Reads per healthy sample averaged about 10 million (CD4+) and 11 million to 14 million (CD8+).

Germline V lookup: CDR1 DFQATT, CDR2 SNEGSKA (reference sequence). V shed 0 bases and J shed 4 bases, with 13 bases lying between them. The CDR3 runs 15 residues. Findings of the study overall: Around 30 sequences, all CD8+ CDR3, were shared between patients and controls.

Genomic DNA, the template, was used for profiling of the TCR beta VDJ and CDR3. TCRdb recomputed calls from the reads with MiXCR, one row per CDR3 protein. The profile shows 200,000 to 250,000 distinct CDR3 sequences, 30% to 40% of them singletons. This clonotype was picked up many times. The target antigen is unknown. The sequenced sample was sorted CD4+, CD8+, or CD8+CD57+ T cells (not recorded which) from PBMCs. This rearrangement joins TRBV20-1 to TRBJ1-3; D unclear. The sequence was collected from a human donor in good health, serving as a control. Here the CDR3 reads CSARDRKGSGNTIYF. CDR3 DNA: TGCAGTGCTAGAGATCGGAAAGGGAGCGGAAACACCATATATTTT.